This TCR beta chain was retrieved from a study of T cells in Graves' hyperthyroidism and ophthalmopathy. Template material for amplifying TCR beta CDR3 regions consisted of RNA transcripts. TCR CDR3 underwent first-round RT-PCR with the HTBI primer set. TCRdb redid the calling of the multiplex PCR reads with MiXCR, one entry per CDR3 protein. The top ten clones hold about 25% of a sample with under 30,000 distinct CDR3 sequences, around 47% of them seen once. Study-wide points: Most thyroid clonotypes with frequency above 0.001 were detected in blood. In simple terms, a model built on 13 V-J features told ophthalmopathy apart from stable hyperthyroidism.

This clonotype was seen ten or more times. Antigen: not known. Blood was sampled at initial diagnosis of hyperthyroidism, prior to onset of any ophthalmopathy symptoms. The CDR3 is made up of 13 amino acids. CDR1 is LGHDT, CDR2 YNNKEL, per germline (reference sequence). V lost 6 bases to trimming and J lost 5 bases, with 10 bases between them. Sequenced material: blood. J is TRBJ1-4 and V is TRBV3-1; D unresolved. This TCR derives from a woman between 40 and 55 years old with Graves' hyperthyroidism that later progressed to Graves' ophthalmopathy. The CDR3 DNA reads as TGTGCCAGCAGGGACCCACCCAATGAAAAACTGTTTTTT. Translated: CASRDPPNEKLFF. Full variable domain (outside the CDR3, taken from reference TRBV3-1 and TRBJ1-4): DTAVSQTPKYLVTQMGNDKSIKCEQNLGHDTMYWYKQDSKKFLKIMFSYNNKELIINETVPNRFSPKSPDKAHLNLHINSLELGDSAVYFCASRDPPNEKLFFGSGTQLSVL.